This T cell receptor (beta chain) was identified during a study of post-analysis software for immune sequencing data. For the study at large: Disease trajectories encompassed relapsing-remitting, secondary progressive and progressive-relapsing multiple sclerosis. Regarding the study as a whole: Strong co-clustering by F measure linked samples that shared a preparation batch. With TRBV5-6, TRBV5-1 and TRBV20-1 included, 4 to 6 TRBV segments were more frequent in patients than in controls. Diversity measured as normalized Chao1 was significantly lower in multiple sclerosis patients than in controls.

In germline, CDR1 is SGHKS, CDR2 YYEKEE (reference sequence). The V gene lost 0 bases and the J gene lost 6 bases, with 13 bases spanning the gap. The CDR3 is 14 amino acids. Unique molecular identifiers tagged the TCR beta cDNA libraries. TCRdb reprocessed the PCR reads with MiXCR, giving one entry per CDR3 protein. The data hold 150,000 to 200,000 distinct CDR3 sequences, with 35% to 40% observed a single time. In regard to this clonotype: Antigen specificity is unknown.

The specimen comprised blood, sampled after autologous hematopoietic stem cell transplantation. The V call is TRBV5-5, the J call TRBJ2-7; D is possibly TRBD1 (6 bases). The sequence was obtained from a girl aged 5 to 17 with multiple sclerosis. The chain's CDR3 is CASSLGAGDGEQYF. The DNA of the CDR3 is TGTGCCAGCAGCTTGGGGGCAGGGGACGGCGAGCAGTACTTC.